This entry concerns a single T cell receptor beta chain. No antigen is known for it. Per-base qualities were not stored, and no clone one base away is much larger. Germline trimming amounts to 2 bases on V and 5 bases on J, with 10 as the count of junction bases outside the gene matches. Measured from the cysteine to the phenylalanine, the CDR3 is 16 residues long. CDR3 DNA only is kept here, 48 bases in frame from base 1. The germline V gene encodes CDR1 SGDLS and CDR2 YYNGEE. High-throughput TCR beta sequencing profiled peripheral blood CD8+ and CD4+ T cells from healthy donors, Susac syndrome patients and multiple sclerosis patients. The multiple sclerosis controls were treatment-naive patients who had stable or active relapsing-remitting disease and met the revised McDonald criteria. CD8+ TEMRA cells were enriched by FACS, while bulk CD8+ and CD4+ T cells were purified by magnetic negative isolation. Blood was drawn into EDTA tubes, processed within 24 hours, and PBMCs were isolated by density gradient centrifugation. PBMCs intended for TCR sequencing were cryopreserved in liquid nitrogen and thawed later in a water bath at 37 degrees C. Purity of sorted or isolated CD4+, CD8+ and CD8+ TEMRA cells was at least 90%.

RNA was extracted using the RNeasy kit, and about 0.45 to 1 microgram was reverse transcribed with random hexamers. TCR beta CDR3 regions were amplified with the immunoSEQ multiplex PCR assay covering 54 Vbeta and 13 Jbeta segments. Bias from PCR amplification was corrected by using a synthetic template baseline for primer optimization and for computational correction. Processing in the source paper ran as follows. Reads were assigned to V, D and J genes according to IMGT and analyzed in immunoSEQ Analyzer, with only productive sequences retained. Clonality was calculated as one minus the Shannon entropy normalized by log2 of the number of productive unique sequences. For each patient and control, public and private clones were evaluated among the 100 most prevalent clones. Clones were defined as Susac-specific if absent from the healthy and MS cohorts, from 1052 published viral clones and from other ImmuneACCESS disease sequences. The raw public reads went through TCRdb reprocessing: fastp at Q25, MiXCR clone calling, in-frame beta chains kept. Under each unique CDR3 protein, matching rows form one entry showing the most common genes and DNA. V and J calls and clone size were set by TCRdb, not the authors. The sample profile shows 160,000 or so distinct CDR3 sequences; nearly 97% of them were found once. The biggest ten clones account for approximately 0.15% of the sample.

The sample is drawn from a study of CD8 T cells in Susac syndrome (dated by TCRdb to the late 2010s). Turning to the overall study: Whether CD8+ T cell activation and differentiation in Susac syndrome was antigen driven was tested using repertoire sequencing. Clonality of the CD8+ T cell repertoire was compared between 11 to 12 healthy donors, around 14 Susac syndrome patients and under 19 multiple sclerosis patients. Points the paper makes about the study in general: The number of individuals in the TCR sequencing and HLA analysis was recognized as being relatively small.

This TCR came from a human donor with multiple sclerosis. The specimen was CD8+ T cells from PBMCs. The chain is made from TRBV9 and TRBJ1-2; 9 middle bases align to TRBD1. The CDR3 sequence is CASSVSSGTGPYGYTF. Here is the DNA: TGTGCCAGCAGCGTTTCATCCGGGACAGGGCCGTATGGCTACACCTTC.